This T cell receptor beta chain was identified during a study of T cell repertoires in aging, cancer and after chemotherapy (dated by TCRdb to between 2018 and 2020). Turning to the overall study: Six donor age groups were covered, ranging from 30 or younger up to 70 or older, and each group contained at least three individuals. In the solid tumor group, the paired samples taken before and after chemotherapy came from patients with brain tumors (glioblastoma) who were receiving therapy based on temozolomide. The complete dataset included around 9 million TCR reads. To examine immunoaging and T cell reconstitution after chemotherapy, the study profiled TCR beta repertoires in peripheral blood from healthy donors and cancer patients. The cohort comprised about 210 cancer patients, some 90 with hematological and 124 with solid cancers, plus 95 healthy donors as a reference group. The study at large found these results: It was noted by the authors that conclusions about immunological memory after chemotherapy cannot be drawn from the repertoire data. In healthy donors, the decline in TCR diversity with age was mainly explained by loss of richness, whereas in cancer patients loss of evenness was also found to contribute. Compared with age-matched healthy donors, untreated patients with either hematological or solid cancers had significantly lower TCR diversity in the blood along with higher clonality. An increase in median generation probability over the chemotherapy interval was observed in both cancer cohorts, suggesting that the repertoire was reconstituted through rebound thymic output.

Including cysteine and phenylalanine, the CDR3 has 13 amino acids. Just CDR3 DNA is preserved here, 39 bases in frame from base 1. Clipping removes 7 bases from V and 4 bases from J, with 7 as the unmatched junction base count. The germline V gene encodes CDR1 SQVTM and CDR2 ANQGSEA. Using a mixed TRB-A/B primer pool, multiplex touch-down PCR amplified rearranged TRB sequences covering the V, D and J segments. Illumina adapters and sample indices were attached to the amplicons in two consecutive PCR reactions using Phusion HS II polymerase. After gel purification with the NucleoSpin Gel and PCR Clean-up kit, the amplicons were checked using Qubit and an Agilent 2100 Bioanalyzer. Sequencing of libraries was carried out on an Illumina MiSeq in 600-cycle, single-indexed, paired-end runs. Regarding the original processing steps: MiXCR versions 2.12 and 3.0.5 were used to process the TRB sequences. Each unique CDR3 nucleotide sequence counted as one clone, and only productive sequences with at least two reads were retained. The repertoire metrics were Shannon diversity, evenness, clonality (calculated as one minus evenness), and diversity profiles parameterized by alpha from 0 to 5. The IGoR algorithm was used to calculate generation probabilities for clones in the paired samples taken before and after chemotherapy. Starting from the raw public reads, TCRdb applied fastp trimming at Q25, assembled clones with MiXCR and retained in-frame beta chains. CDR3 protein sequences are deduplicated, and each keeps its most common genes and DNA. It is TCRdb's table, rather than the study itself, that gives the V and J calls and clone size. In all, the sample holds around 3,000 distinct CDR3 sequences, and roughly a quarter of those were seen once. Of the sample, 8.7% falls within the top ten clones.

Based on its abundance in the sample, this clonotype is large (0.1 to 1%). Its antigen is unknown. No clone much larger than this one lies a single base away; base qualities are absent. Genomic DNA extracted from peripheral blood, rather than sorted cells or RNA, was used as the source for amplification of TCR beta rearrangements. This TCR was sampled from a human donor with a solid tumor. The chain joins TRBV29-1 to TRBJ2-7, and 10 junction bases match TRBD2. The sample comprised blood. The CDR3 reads CSGLAGERYEQYF. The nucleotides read TGCAGCGGTCTAGCGGGGGAGAGGTACGAGCAGTACTTC.